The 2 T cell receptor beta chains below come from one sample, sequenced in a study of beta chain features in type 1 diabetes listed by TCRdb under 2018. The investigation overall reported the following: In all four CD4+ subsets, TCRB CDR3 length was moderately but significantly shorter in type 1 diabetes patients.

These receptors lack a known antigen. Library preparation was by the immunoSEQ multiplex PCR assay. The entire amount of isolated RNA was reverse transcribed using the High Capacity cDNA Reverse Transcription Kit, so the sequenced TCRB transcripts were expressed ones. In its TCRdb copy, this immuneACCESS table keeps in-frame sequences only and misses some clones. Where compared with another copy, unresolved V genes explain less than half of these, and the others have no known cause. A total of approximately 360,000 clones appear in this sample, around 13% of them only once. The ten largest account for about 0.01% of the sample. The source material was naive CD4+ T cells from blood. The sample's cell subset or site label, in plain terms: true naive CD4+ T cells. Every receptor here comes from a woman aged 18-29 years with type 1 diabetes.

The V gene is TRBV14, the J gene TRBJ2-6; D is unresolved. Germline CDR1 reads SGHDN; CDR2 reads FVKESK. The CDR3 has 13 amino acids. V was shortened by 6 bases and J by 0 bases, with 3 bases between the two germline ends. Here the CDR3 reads CASRYSGANVLTF. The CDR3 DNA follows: TGTGCCAGCAGGTACTCTGGGGCCAACGTCCTGACTTTC.

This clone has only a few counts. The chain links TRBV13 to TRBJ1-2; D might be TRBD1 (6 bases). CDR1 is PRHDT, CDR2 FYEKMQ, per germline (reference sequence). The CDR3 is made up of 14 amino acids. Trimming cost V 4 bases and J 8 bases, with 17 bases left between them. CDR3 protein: CASSSGQKDRGYTF. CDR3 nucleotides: TGTGCCAGCAGCTCGGGACAAAAGGATAGGGGCTACACCTTC.